The 21 T cell receptor beta chains presented below share a single source sample, sequenced in a study of tumor-infiltrating lymphocytes in primary liver carcinoma. Taking roughly 20-32 mg of unsorted bulk tissue, the authors co-extracted RNA and DNA. Making TCR beta cDNA involved around 500 ng total RNA and a constant-region primer. Researchers made the TCR beta libraries by running three nested multiplex PCR rounds with slightly modified ARM-PCR. TRBV1-TRBV30 forward primers paired with a C-beta reverse primer were used in the first two PCR rounds, which ran roughly 10 cycles each. TCRdb reprocessed the multiplex PCR reads via MiXCR and lists one record per CDR3 protein. The sample carries some 190,000 distinct CDR3 sequences, about 85% recorded once. Material for sequencing was tumor tissue from primary liver carcinoma. These receptors were collected from a man aged 35 to 55 with primary liver carcinoma and hepatitis B virus infection.

The chain joins TRBV29-1 to TRBJ2-3; TRBD2 aligns across 7 bases. The CDR3 totals 15 residues. J gave up 4 bases and V 7 bases, and 14 bases lay outside the gene matches. Germline CDR1 and CDR2: SQVTM and ANQGSEA. The CDR3 reads CSARGGNFFSDTQYF. The CDR3 nucleotides are TGCAGCGCTAGGGGAGGGAACTTCTTCTCAGATACGCAGTATTTT.

With respect to this clonotype: With a much larger clone just one base away, this may be a read error. A read error is likely, as this CDR3 ends without the conserved phenylalanine or tryptophan. This chain connects TRBV5-4 to TRBJ2-7, with D maybe TRBD2 (5 bases). Trimming left V 1 base short and J 2 bases short, with 10 bases between. CDR1 and CDR2 (germline): SGHNT, YYREEE (reference sequence). The CDR3 consists of 14 residues. The CDR3 DNA sequence: TGTGCCAGCAGCTTGCGGGAATTTCCCTACGAGCAGTACCTC. Translation: CASSLREFPYEQYL.

This clonotype was seen only a few times. This likely comes from a read error, as the CDR3 has no conserved phenylalanine or tryptophan at its end. The CDR3 is CARSLILTGTSTYEQYL. CDR3 bases: TGTGCCAGAAGCTTGATTCTCACTGGGACTAGCACGTACGAGCAGTACCTC. The V gene is TRBV5-3, the J gene TRBJ2-7; 9 bases fit TRBD2. TRBV5-3 is classed as an ORF, of uncertain function. The CDR3 has 17 residues. The V and J ends lost 1 base and 4 bases, in that order; junction bases with no gene match: 12.

Regarding this clonotype: This may arise from a read error, as a much more abundant clone is one base away. The V and J genes are TRBV6-4 and TRBJ2-1; D not certain. Trimming pared 3 bases from V and 2 bases from J, leaving 11 bases between. The germline V gene has CDR1 MRHNA and CDR2 SNTAGT. This CDR3 comprises 15 residues. The CDR3 region has the DNA TGTGCCAGCAGTGAGACTGGAAGCCCCTACAATGAGCAGTTCTTC. Its translation is CASSETGSPYNEQFF.

Notes on this clonotype: Sequence at one end of the junction differs from germline and may be a read error. The genes are TRBV11-2 and TRBJ1-2, with a tentative D call TRBD1 (6 bases). Looked up from germline, CDR1 is SGHAT and CDR2 is FQNNGV. The CDR3 covers 13 residues. The CDR3 bases are TGTGCCAACAGCTTTGACAGAGCAGGGGACTACACCTTC. Protein product: CANSFDRAGDYTF.

Regarding this clonotype: No conserved phenylalanine or tryptophan is present at the end of the CDR3, so a read error is the likely explanation. Because the CDR3's place on the DNA is in doubt, the DNA is left out and the CDR3 is given as listed by TCRdb. The V and J genes are TRBV6-5 and TRBJ2-3; TRBD2, the D gene given by the table, was not confirmed from the DNA. CDR1 and CDR2 (germline): MNHEY, SVGAGI. The CDR3 sequence runs 15 residues, both termini included. CDR3 sequence reads: CASNPGLAGTDTHYY.

This chain connects TRBV24-1 to TRBJ1-1; D is uncertain. The CDR3 covers 15 residues. Per germline, CDR1 KGHDR and CDR2 SFDVKD. Trimming stripped 2 bases from V and 2 bases from J, with 11 bases between. The CDR3 here is CATSDSPLGNTEAFF. For the CDR3, the DNA is TGTGCCACCAGTGATTCTCCTCTGGGCAACACTGAAGCTTTCTTT.

This sequence joins TRBV28 and TRBJ2-7, with 8 bases identical to TRBD1. J gave up 3 bases and V 9 bases, and 13 bases lay outside the gene matches. Germline V lookup: CDR1 MDHEN, CDR2 SYDVKM. The CDR3 runs to 15 residues. The CDR3 region is CASSEPGQGHYEQYF. Here the CDR3 DNA reads TGTGCCAGTAGTGAACCAGGACAGGGTCACTACGAGCAGTACTTC.

Notes on this clonotype: The missing conserved phenylalanine or tryptophan at the end of this CDR3 makes a read error likely. The chain recombines TRBV29-1 with TRBJ2-2, with 10 positions matching TRBD2. Germline V gene lookup returns CDR1 SQVTM and CDR2 ANQGSEA. V was clipped by 4 bases and J by 0 bases; unmatched bases: 5. This CDR3 region has 16 residues. CDR3 sequence reads: CSVAGLATSNTGELFL. The CDR3 bases are TGCAGCGTTGCGGGACTAGCGACATCGAACACCGGGGAGCTGTTTCTT.

This clonotype was observed a few times. The rearrangement joins TRBV10-3 to TRBJ2-2; TRBD2 aligns across 7 bases. CDR3 length: 16 residues. With 2 bases clipped from V and 1 base from J, the junction kept 4 bases outside the gene matches. CDR1 is ENHRY, CDR2 SYGVKD, per germline. CDR3 bases: TGTGCCATCAGTGAGGTCTCGGGAGGGAACACCGGGGAGCTGTTTTTT. It encodes CAISEVSGGNTGELFF.

The chain uses TRBV6-2 or TRBV6-3 and TRBJ1-2; no clear D gene. The CDR3 extends over 12 amino acids. In germline, CDR1 is MNHEY, CDR2 SVGEGT. V lost 10 bases and J lost 2, with 11 bases in between. The CDR3 region is CATSGINYGYTF. The CDR3, as DNA: TGTGCCACTTCCGGGATAAACTATGGCTACACCTTC.

This clonotype has just one count. The junction does not match germline at one end; this may be a read error. V is TRBV29-1 and J is TRBJ2-7; TRBD2 aligns across 7 bases. CDR1 is SQVTM, CDR2 ANQGSEA, per germline. This CDR3 is built from 13 residues. DNA for the CDR3: TGCAGCGTCTCAGCGGGGAACTTCTACGAGCAATACTTC. The encoded protein is CSVSAGNFYEQYF.

In this sample, this clonotype turned up a few times. An end of the junction differs from the germline gene, which may be a read error. The chain couples TRBV11-3 to TRBJ2-1; D uncertain. Per the germline V gene, CDR1 is SGHNT and CDR2 is YENEEA. The CDR3 length is 14 residues. The CDR3 protein is CASSSDVSNNEQFF. CDR3 sequence (DNA): TGTGCTAGCAGCTCAGACGTCTCGAACAATGAGCAGTTCTTC. The complete variable domain, with remaining parts taken from reference TRBV11-3 and TRBJ2-1, reads EAGVVQSPRYKIIEKKQPVAFWCNPISGHNTLYWYLQNLGQGPELLIRYENEEAVDDSQLPKDRFSAERLKGVDSTLKIQPAELGDSAVYLCASSSDVSNNEQFFGPGTRLTVL.

For this clonotype: Here the CDR3 omits its conserved ending phenylalanine or tryptophan, so a read error is the likely source. The chain recombines TRBV12-3 or TRBV12-4 with TRBJ1-3; D ambiguous. This CDR3 is built from 16 residues. The V end lost 5 bases, the J end lost 2 bases, and 16 bases lay between the germline ends. The CDR3 sequence is CASSLDQRIAGNTIYL. In nucleotides, the CDR3 is TGTGCCAGCAGTCTTGACCAGCGCATCGCTGGAAACACCATATATCTT.

The chain uses TRBV12-3 or TRBV12-4 and TRBJ1-6; TRBD1 aligns across 9 bases. The CDR3 consists of 16 residues. The J segment lost 17 bases and the V segment lost 0 bases, leaving 14 bases of the junction unmatched. CDR3 sequence: CASSLAPGQGGSPIHF. CDR3 nucleotides: TGTGCCAGCAGTTTAGCTCCGGGACAGGGAGGTTCTCCCATCCACTTT.

About this clonotype: A much larger clone differs by one base, so this may be a read error. The chain combines TRBV28 with TRBJ1-1; 7 bases match TRBD1. Germline V gene data show CDR1 as MDHEN and CDR2 as SYDVKM. The CDR3 extends over 14 amino acids. The CDR3 coding sequence is TGTGCCAGCATTTTACGGGACAGGAACACTGAAGCTTTCTTT. This translates into CASILRDRNTEAFF.

Turning to this clonotype: Mismatch with germline at one junction end may stem from a read error. The chain links TRBV28 to TRBJ2-5; D might be TRBD1 or TRBD2, each matching 5 bases. The length of the CDR3 is 14 residues. Germline V gene sequence: CDR1 MDHEN, CDR2 SYDVKM. The CDR3 protein is CSSSGDHLRQTQYF. CDR3 in DNA: TGTTCCAGCAGTGGGGACCACCTCAGGCAGACCCAGTATTTC. Full variable domain (remainder filled in from reference TRBV28 and TRBJ2-5): DVKVTQSSRYLVKRTGEKVFLECVQDMDHENMFWYRQDPGLGLRLIYFSYDVKMKEKGDIPEGYSVSREKKERFSLILESASTNQTSMYLCSSSGDHLRQTQYFGPGTRLLVL.

This clonotype appeared a few times. This may be a read error: a much more frequent sequence differs by one nucleotide. The rearrangement joins TRBV14 to TRBJ2-1; 7 bases fit TRBD2. The CDR3 has 15 residues. Germline lookup yields CDR1 SGHDN and CDR2 FVKESK. CDR3 in amino acids: CVSSQSLSGGLRPFF. The CDR3 DNA reads TGTGTCAGCAGCCAATCCCTCTCGGGAGGACTACGGCCGTTCTTC.

On this clonotype itself: The germline gene is not matched at one end of the junction; a read error may be the cause. The chain recombines TRBV6-6 with TRBJ1-1; TRBD1 aligns across 8 bases. The length of the CDR3 is 13 residues. Germline V CDR1 and CDR2: MNHNY, SVGAGI (reference sequence). CDR3 amino acids: CVSSTGGTGEAFF. The CDR3 nucleotides read TGTGTCAGCAGCACAGGGGGGACTGGTGAAGCTTTCTTT.

Remarks on this clonotype: It is likely a read error, because the conserved phenylalanine at the end of the CDR3 is missing. The rearrangement uses TRBV11-1 and TRBJ2-4; 8 bases are shared with TRBD2. The germline gives CDR1 SGHAT, CDR2 FQDESV (reference sequence). The CDR3 runs to 17 residues. The chain's CDR3 is CASSLPGTRGTKNIQYY. The CDR3 bases are TGTGCCAGCAGCCTTCCCGGGACTAGAGGGACCAAGAACATTCAGTACTAC.

A remark on this clonotype: The germline gene is not matched at one end of the junction; a read error may be the cause. The rearrangement links TRBV29-1 to TRBJ1-1, with unresolved D. CDR1 is SQVTM, CDR2 ANQGSEA, per germline. This CDR3 comprises 15 residues. The DNA for the CDR3 is TGTAGCGTTGTATCCGGGTGGAGTATGAACACTGAAGCTTTCTTT. Protein: CSVVSGWSMNTEAFF.